This is a list of T cell receptor beta chains from one sample in a study of TIL therapy for anti-PD-1-resistant metastatic lung cancer. Clones were sequenced by immunoSEQ multiplex PCR, and TCRdb holds only the in-frame ones, with some missing. The repertoire holds fewer than 40,000 clones, with about 80% as singletons. This specimen was blood, taken at baseline. These receptors originate from a woman aged 30 to 85 with non-small cell lung cancer. Each CDR3 is given without its conserved first and last residue. Each record gives: V gene, D gene, J gene, CDR3 protein. D genes are given only for firm matches.

>TRBV18|-|TRBJ2-6
ASSPIATGANVLT
>TRBV7-9|-|TRBJ1-6
ASSAGTVYSPLH
>TRBV5-6|-|TRBJ2-3
ASRARTSTDTQY
>TRBV5-5|TRBD2|TRBJ2-1
ASSLGRGGSRNEQF
>TRBV7-9|TRBD1|TRBJ1-1
ASSPQGGTEAF
>TRBV4-2|-|TRBJ1-2
ASSQTWEDGYT
>TRBV9|-|TRBJ1-1
ASSLGPATEAF
>TRBV5-6|-|TRBJ2-3
ASSGSLGTQY
>TRBV19|TRBD2|TRBJ2-7
ASSTFGLAGGEQY
>TRBV5-6|-|TRBJ2-4
ASSSRLAKNIQY
>TRBV11-3|-|TRBJ2-5
ASSLFSGGGETQY
>TRBV11-2|TRBD1|TRBJ1-2
ASSLRGHGYT
>TRBV11-2|-|TRBJ2-1
ASREVNNEQF
>TRBV7-9|TRBD1|TRBJ1-1
ASSRDRGRTF
>TRBV6-5|TRBD2|TRBJ2-7
ACSGRASYEQY
>TRBV7-9|TRBD1|TRBJ1-2
ASTGLRDSLTNYGYT
>TRBV10-3|TRBD1|TRBJ2-7
AISEWDRGTYEQY
>TRBV14|TRBD2|TRBJ2-3
ASSLATSGRSDTQY
>TRBV7-8|-|TRBJ1-2
ASRPRGEYGYT
>TRBV30|-|TRBJ2-1
AWSPSVGRLGEQF
>TRBV6-1|-|-
ASSENPALGEQY
>TRBV7-9|-|TRBJ2-2
ASSLPAGELF
>TRBV5-4|-|TRBJ2-5
ASSLKGVETQY
>TRBV19|-|TRBJ2-1
ASSRGSYNEQF
>TRBV14|-|TRBJ2-2
ASSQWSRTLVGELF
>TRBV5-1|-|TRBJ2-6
ASSWTTQGWGANVLT
>TRBV19|TRBD2|TRBJ2-7
ASSGREAIYEQY
>TRBV5-1|-|TRBJ2-4
ASSLGQTANIQY
>TRBV5-1|-|TRBJ2-1
ASTSIYNEQF
>TRBV27|-|TRBJ2-3
ASRGRDRRTDTQY
>TRBV6-1|TRBD1|TRBJ1-4
ASSVGQGREKLF
>TRBV15|-|TRBJ1-1
ATSKGGYSEAF
>TRBV7-9|TRBD2|TRBJ2-1
ASNLAGEDEQF
>TRBV5-6|-|TRBJ2-4
ASSFRGVSRDDIQY
>TRBV7-8|-|TRBJ2-1
ASSLGNLNYNEQF
>TRBV7-8|-|TRBJ2-1
ASTERDPSYNEQF
>TRBV6-4|TRBD1|TRBJ1-5
ASSDPLSRDRGEGNQPQH
>TRBV18|TRBD1|TRBJ2-3
ASSYRDRGMDTQY
>TRBV27|-|TRBJ2-1
ASSLSSRESEQF
>TRBV5-1|-|TRBJ2-2
ASSLALARTTGELF
>TRBV19|-|TRBJ2-3
ASSISGLTDTQY
>TRBV6-5|-|TRBJ1-2
ASSYDGRPESGYT
>TRBV15|-|TRBJ2-5
ATSSGIMDGQETQY
>TRBV5-1|-|TRBJ2-7
ASSQTLGEQY